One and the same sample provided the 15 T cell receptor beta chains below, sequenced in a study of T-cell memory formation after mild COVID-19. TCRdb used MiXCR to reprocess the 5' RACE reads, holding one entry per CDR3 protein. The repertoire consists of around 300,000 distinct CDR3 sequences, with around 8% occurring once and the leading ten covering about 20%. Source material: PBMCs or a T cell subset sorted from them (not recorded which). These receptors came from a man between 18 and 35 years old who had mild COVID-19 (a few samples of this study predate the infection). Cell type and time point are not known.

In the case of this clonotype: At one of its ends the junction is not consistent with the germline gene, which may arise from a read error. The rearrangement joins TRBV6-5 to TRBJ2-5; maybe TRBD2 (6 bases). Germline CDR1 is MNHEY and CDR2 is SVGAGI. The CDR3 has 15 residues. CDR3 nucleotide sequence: TGTGCCAGCACCCCAGACTGGGGGTCCCGGGAGACCAAGTACTTC. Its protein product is CASTPDWGSRETKYF.

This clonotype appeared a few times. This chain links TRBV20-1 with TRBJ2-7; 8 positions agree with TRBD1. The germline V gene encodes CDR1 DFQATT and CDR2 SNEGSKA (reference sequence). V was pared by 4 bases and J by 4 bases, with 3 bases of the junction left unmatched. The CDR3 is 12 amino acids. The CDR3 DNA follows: TGCAGTGCTAAAACAGGGGGTTACGAGCAGTACGTC. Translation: CSAKTGGYEQYV.

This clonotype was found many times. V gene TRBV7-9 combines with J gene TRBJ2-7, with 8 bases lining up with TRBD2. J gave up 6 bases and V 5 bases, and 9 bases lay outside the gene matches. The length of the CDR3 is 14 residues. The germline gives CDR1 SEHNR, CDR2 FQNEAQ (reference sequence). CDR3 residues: CASSRGTSGTEQYF. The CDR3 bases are TGTGCCAGCAGCCGCGGGACTAGTGGGACCGAGCAGTACTTC.

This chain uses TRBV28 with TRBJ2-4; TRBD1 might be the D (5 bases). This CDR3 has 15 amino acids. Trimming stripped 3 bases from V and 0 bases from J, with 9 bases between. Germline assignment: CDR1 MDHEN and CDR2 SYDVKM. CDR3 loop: CASSFTGLAKNIQYF. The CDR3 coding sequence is TGTGCCAGCAGTTTCACAGGTCTAGCCAAAAACATTCAGTACTTC.

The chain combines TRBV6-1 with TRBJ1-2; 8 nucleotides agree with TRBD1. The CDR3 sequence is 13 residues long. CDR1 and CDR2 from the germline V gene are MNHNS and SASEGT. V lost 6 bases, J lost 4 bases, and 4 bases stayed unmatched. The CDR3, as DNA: TGTGCCAGCAGAACGGGACAGGCCTATGGCTACACCTTC. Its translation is CASRTGQAYGYTF.

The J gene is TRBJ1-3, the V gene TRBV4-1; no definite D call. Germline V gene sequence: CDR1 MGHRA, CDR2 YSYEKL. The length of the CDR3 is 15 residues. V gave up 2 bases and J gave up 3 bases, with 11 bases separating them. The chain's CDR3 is CASSQIMTYGNTIYF. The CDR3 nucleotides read TGCGCCAGCAGCCAAATCATGACTTATGGAAACACCATATATTTT.

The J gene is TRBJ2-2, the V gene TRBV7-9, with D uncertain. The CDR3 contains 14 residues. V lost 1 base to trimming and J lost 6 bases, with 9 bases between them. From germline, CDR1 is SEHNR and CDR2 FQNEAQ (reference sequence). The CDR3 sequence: CASSLVSGAGELFF. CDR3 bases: TGTGCCAGCAGCTTAGTCTCTGGCGCCGGGGAGCTGTTTTTT.

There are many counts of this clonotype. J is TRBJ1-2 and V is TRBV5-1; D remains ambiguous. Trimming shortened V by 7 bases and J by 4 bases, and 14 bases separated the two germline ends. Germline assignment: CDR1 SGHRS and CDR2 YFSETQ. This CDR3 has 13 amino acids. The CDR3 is CASAEREPYGYTF. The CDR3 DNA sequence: TGCGCCAGCGCAGAAAGGGAGCCCTATGGCTACACCTTC.

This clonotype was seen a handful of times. This CDR3 is CASSQDILRRGGEQFF. DNA for the CDR3: TGCGCCAGCAGCCAAGATATTCTGAGGAGGGGTGGTGAGCAGTTCTTC. The V and J genes are TRBV4-1 and TRBJ2-1, with D maybe TRBD2 (6 bases). Germline V gene data show CDR1 as MGHRA and CDR2 as YSYEKL. The V end was cut by 0 bases, the J end by 9 bases, with 18 bases between. The CDR3 length is 16 residues.

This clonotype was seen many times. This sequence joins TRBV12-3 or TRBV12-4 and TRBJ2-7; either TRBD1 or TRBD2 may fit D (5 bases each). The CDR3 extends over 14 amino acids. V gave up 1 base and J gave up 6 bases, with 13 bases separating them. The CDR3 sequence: CASSLELEGLEQYF. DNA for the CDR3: TGTGCCAGCAGTTTAGAACTCGAGGGGCTCGAGCAGTACTTC.

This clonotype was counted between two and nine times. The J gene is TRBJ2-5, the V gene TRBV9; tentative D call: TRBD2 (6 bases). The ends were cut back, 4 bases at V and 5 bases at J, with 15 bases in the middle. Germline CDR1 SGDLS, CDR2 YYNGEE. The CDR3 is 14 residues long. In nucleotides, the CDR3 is TGTGCCAGCAGCCCTCAAGGCGGGGCCGAGACCCAGTACTTC. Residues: CASSPQGGAETQYF.

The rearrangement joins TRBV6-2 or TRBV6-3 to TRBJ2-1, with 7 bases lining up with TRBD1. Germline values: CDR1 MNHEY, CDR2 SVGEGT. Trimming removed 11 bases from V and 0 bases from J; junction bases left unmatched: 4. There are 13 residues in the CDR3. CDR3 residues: CACRDSSYNEQFF. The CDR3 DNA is TGTGCCTGCCGGGACAGCTCCTACAATGAGCAGTTCTTC.

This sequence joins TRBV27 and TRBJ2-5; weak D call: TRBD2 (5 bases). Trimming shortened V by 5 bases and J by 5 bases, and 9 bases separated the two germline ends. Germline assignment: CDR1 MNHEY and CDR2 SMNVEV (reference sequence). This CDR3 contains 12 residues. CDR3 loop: CASSGSEETQYF. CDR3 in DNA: TGTGCCAGCAGTGGGAGTGAGGAGACCCAGTACTTC.

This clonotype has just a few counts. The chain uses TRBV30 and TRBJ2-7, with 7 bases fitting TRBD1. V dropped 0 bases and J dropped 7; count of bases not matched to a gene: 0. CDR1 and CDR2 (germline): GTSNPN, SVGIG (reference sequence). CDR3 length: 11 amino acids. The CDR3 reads CAWSVQGEQYF. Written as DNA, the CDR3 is TGTGCCTGGAGTGTACAGGGGGAGCAGTACTTC.

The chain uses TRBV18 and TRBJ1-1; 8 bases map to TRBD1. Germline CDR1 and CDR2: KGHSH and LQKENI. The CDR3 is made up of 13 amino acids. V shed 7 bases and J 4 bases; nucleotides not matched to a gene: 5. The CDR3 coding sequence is TGTGCCAGCTTTGGACAGGGAGGCACTGAAGCTTTCTTT. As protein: CASFGQGGTEAFF.